These 17 T cell receptor beta chains were sequenced from one sample in a study of cytomegalovirus exposure and HLA in healthy donors. Both 60 Vbeta primers and 13 Jbeta primers went into the PCR. Profiled with immunoSEQ multiplex PCR; TCRdb holds only in-frame clones, not every one. The sample records roughly 80,000 clones, less than 85% being singletons. Sequencing used PBMCs. The receptors come from a woman aged 45-60 years in good health and CMV-seronegative.

This clone was observed a few times. The chain recombines TRBV2 with TRBJ1-5, with TRBD1 matching 9 bases. This CDR3 spans 14 amino acids. Germline CDR1 and CDR2: SNHLY and FYNNEI. V dropped 7 bases and J dropped 5; count of bases not matched to a gene: 6. CDR3: CASTTGDRDQPQHF. The CDR3 DNA sequence: TGTGCCAGCACCACAGGGGACAGGGATCAGCCCCAGCATTTT.

The chain combines TRBV10-2 with TRBJ1-4; 7 nucleotides match TRBD1. The CDR3 sequence is 16 residues long. V dropped 4 bases and J dropped 5; count of bases not matched to a gene: 10. Germline V gene sequence: CDR1 WSHSY, CDR2 SAAADI. CDR3 nucleotide sequence: TGCGCCAGCAGTGCTACCGGGACAGTGAAAAATGAAAAACTGTTTTTT. Amino acid sequence: CASSATGTVKNEKLFF.

The chain links TRBV25-1 to TRBJ1-4, with TRBD1 as a possible D gene (6 bases). The germline V gene encodes CDR1 MGHDK and CDR2 SYGVNS. V was clipped by 3 bases and J by 4 bases, with 12 bases between them. The CDR3 runs to 15 residues. CDR3 sequence (DNA): TGTGCCAGCAGTGAGCCGGACAGATTTAATGAAAAACTGTTTTTT. Encoded protein: CASSEPDRFNEKLFF.

The CDR3 region has the DNA TGTGCCAGCAGCCCGGGGGTCACCGGGGAGCTGTTTTTT. The encoded protein is CASSPGVTGELFF. The gene calls are TRBV7-3 and TRBJ2-2, with a possible D match to TRBD2 (6 bases). CDR1 and CDR2 (germline): SGHTA, FQGTGA. The V and J ends lost 5 bases and 4 bases respectively, with 8 bases between them. The CDR3 consists of 13 residues.

This chain links TRBV6-1 with TRBJ2-3; 7 bases align to TRBD2. The V segment lost 4 bases and the J segment 2 bases; nucleotides outside the gene matches: 9. Germline values: CDR1 MNHNS, CDR2 SASEGT. This CDR3 is 16 amino acids long. CDR3 sequence (DNA): TGTGCCAGCAGTGGTTTAGCGGGTACTATCACAGATACGCAGTATTTT. Its translation: CASSGLAGTITDTQYF.

The V call is TRBV28, the J call TRBJ1-5, with D possibly being TRBD1 (5 bases). This CDR3 spans 17 amino acids. Looked up from germline, CDR1 is MDHEN and CDR2 is SYDVKM. Trimming removed 3 bases from V and 0 bases from J, with 15 bases in between. The CDR3 reads CASSLEGILYSNQPQHF. CDR3 sequence (DNA): TGTGCCAGCAGTTTGGAGGGGATCCTTTATAGCAATCAGCCCCAGCATTTT.

In the case of this clone: The same CDR3 can be traced to other DNA sequences in this sample. The rearrangement joins TRBV4-1 to TRBJ1-1, with 10 bases fitting TRBD1. Germline CDR1 MGHRA, CDR2 YSYEKL. This CDR3 has 15 amino acids. The trim removed 4 bases at V and 3 bases at J, leaving 5 bases unmatched. The CDR3 protein is CASSLRQGADTEAFF. DNA of the CDR3: TGCGCCAGCAGCCTTCGACAGGGGGCAGACACTGAAGCTTTCTTT.

The rearrangement uses TRBV7-9 and TRBJ2-1, with 8 bases fitting TRBD2. The V gene's germline CDR1 is SEHNR and CDR2 FQNEAQ (reference sequence). V trimming: 2 bases; J trimming: 2 bases; junction bases outside the gene matches: 5. The CDR3 covers 16 residues. The CDR3 DNA reads TGTGCCAGCAGCTTATTATCGGGGGGGACCTACAATGAGCAGTTCTTC. This translates into CASSLLSGGTYNEQFF.

The genes are TRBV6-5 and TRBJ2-2; D gene ambiguous. The CDR3 length is 16 residues. The germline V gene has CDR1 MNHEY and CDR2 SVGAGI. Deletions cut 2 bases from V and 2 bases from J, with 12 bases between. The CDR3, as DNA: TGTGCCAGCAGTTACGTCGGGTGGCACAACACCGGGGAGCTGTTTTTT. Its protein product is CASSYVGWHNTGELFF.

The CDR3 region is CASSRAGGNTGELFF. Written as DNA, the CDR3 is TGTGCCAGCTCAAGAGCGGGGGGGAACACCGGGGAGCTGTTTTTT. This chain joins TRBV7-3 and TRBJ2-2; 9 bases align to TRBD2. The junction had 5 bases not matched to a gene; V was cut back by 8 bases and J by 1 base. The CDR3 is 15 amino acids. Germline loops: CDR1 SGHTA, CDR2 FQGTGA.

This clone appeared a single time. The V and J genes are TRBV7-8 and TRBJ2-5; 8 bases map to TRBD1. J was trimmed by 3 bases and V by 5 bases; bases with no gene match: 11. There are 16 residues in the CDR3. CDR1 and CDR2 from the germline V gene are SGHVS and FQNEAQ. In DNA, the CDR3 is TGTGCCAGCAGCCCAGGTGGAGACAGGGGTAAAGAGACCCAGTACTTC. Protein: CASSPGGDRGKETQYF.

The V gene is TRBV15, the J gene TRBJ1-3; 8 bases are a match to TRBD1. CDR1 is LNHNV and CDR2 is YYDKDF in the germline V gene (reference sequence). The CDR3 consists of 16 residues. The V gene end was trimmed by 1 base and the J gene end by 4 bases; junction bases not matched to a gene: 6. Here the CDR3 reads CATSRANGQGGNTIYF. CDR3 coding DNA: TGTGCCACCAGCAGAGCGAACGGACAGGGAGGAAACACCATATATTTT.

The genes are TRBV4-1 and TRBJ2-5; 7 positions agree with TRBD1. The CDR3 runs to 14 residues. Trimming cost V 4 bases and J 1 base; bases outside gene matches: 3. Germline CDR1 and CDR2: MGHRA and YSYEKL. CDR3 amino acids: CASSPDRVQETQYF. In DNA form, the CDR3 reads TGCGCCAGCAGCCCCGACAGGGTCCAAGAGACCCAGTACTTC.

The genes are TRBV5-1 and TRBJ1-3; D remains unclear. The germline V gene encodes CDR1 SGHRS and CDR2 YFSETQ. V lost 0 bases, J lost 0 bases, and 10 bases lay in between. There are 16 residues in the CDR3. The DNA for the CDR3 is TGCGCCAGCAGCTTGGAAGTTGGGAGCTCTGGAAACACCATATATTTT. Protein sequence: CASSLEVGSSGNTIYF.

A single count supports this clone. The genes are TRBV6-6 and TRBJ1-3; 9 nucleotides match TRBD1. V lost 2 bases and J lost 7; bases outside the gene matches: 0. From germline, CDR1 is MNHNY and CDR2 SVGAGI (reference sequence). The CDR3 loop spans 13 amino acids. DNA of the CDR3: TGTGCCAGCAGTTACGACAGGGGGAACACCATATATTTT. This codes for CASSYDRGNTIYF.

V and J are TRBV11-3 and TRBJ2-1; TRBD2 matches 8 bases. Per the germline V gene, CDR1 is SGHNT and CDR2 is YENEEA. V trimming: 5 bases; J trimming: 0 bases; junction bases outside the gene matches: 6. The CDR3 has 16 amino acids. CDR3 amino acids: CASSGGGGNSYNEQFF. CDR3 nucleotide sequence: TGTGCCAGCAGCGGGGGCGGGGGGAACTCCTACAATGAGCAGTTCTTC.

This clone was seen once. The sample carries other DNA sequences with the same CDR3. The V and J genes are TRBV27 and TRBJ2-1, with D possibly TRBD2 on 6 matching bases. From germline, CDR1 is MNHEY and CDR2 SMNVEV (reference sequence). V dropped 9 bases and J dropped 1 base, with 10 bases sitting between them. The CDR3 has 13 amino acids. As DNA, the CDR3 is TGTGCCAGTTCACTAGCTTCCTACAATGAGCAGTTCTTC. Translated: CASSLASYNEQFF.